Listed here are 32 T cell receptor beta chains from one sample, sequenced in a study of T cells in Graves' hyperthyroidism and ophthalmopathy. Amplification targeted TCR beta CDR3 regions from RNA transcripts. During a first-round RT-PCR of the TCR CDR3, the HTBI primer set was used. A single record per CDR3 protein comes from TCRdb applying MiXCR to the multiplex PCR reads. The table lists fewer than 750,000 distinct CDR3 sequences, roughly 14% of them singletons. The sequencing input was blood. Every receptor here comes from a woman in her forties or fifties with Graves' ophthalmopathy.

V usage is TRBV5-1 and J usage is TRBJ1-1; possibly TRBD1 for D (6 bases). V dropped 3 bases and J dropped 3 bases, with 12 bases sitting between them. Per germline, CDR1 SGHRS and CDR2 YFSETQ. The CDR3 is 14 residues long. In nucleotides, the CDR3 is TGCGCCAGCAGCTACCACAGGGCGGACACTGAAGCTTTCTTT. Translation: CASSYHRADTEAFF.

This clonotype was seen ten or more times. For the CDR3, the DNA is TGCAGCGTTCGGGGCGGGACTAGCGGAACCCAACCCACAGATACGCAGTATTTT. This gives the protein CSVRGGTSGTQPTDTQYF. The chain recombines TRBV29-1 with TRBJ2-3, with 11 bases identical to TRBD2. The ends lost 5 bases at V and 2 bases at J; junction bases unmatched: 15. The CDR3 sequence is 18 residues long. Germline-derived CDR1 and CDR2 are SQVTM and ANQGSEA.

This clonotype was detected many times. This chain uses TRBV12-3 or TRBV12-4 with TRBJ1-4, with 8 bases aligning to TRBD1. With V trimmed by 2 bases and J by 7 bases, 3 bases remained unmatched. This CDR3 spans 14 amino acids. CDR3 bases: TGTGCCAGCAGTTTACAGGGGGCCCGTGAAAAACTGTTTTTT. Translating it yields CASSLQGAREKLFF.

This clonotype was observed at least ten times. The rearrangement joins TRBV20-1 to TRBJ1-2, with D perhaps matching TRBD1 (5 bases). This CDR3 is 14 amino acids long. Trimming took 4 bases from V and 4 from J, leaving 16 bases between them. Per the germline V gene, CDR1 is DFQATT and CDR2 is SNEGSKA (reference sequence). CDR3 region: CSATTEGSGYGYTF. The CDR3 coding sequence is TGCAGTGCTACCACTGAGGGGTCCGGCTATGGCTACACCTTC.

This clonotype was found many times. V and J are TRBV27 and TRBJ2-7; 12 nucleotides line up with TRBD2. V lost 6 bases to trimming and J lost 0 bases; unmatched junction nucleotides: 12. This CDR3 has 18 amino acids. CDR1 is MNHEY and CDR2 is SMNVEV in the germline V gene (reference sequence). CDR3 coding DNA: TGTGCCAGCAGACGACGGACTAGCGGGGTCAAAAGCTCCTACGAGCAGTACTTC. Protein product: CASRRRTSGVKSSYEQYF.

This clonotype appeared many times. The J gene is TRBJ1-1, the V gene TRBV3-1; no definite D call. The CDR3 has 14 residues. V lost 1 base, J lost 1 base, and 7 bases lay in between. The V gene's germline CDR1 is LGHDT and CDR2 YNNKEL (reference sequence). The CDR3 coding sequence is TGTGCCAGCAGCCAAGCTACCGCGAACACTGAAGCTTTCTTT. It specifies CASSQATANTEAFF.

A word on this clonotype: A read error may be the cause here, since a much bigger clone is one base away. The genes are TRBV7-9 and TRBJ2-1; 8 bases are shared with TRBD2. CDR3 length: 16 residues. Trimming took 2 bases from V and 6 from J; bases not matched to a gene: 9. The V gene's germline CDR1 is SEHNR and CDR2 FQNEAQ (reference sequence). CDR3 sequence: CASSLMAGGVCNEQFF. The CDR3 DNA reads as TGTGCCAGCAGCTTAATGGCGGGAGGAGTCTGCAATGAGCAGTTCTTC.

This clonotype was picked up a small number of times. V and J are TRBV7-2 and TRBJ1-1, with D possibly TRBD1 on 5 matching bases. With 3 bases removed from V and 3 bases from J, the gap between germline ends came to 11 bases. The CDR3 length is 14 residues. Germline lookup yields CDR1 SGHTA and CDR2 FQGNSA. The CDR3 region has the DNA TGTGCCAGCAGCTTTCAGGGATCGGACACTGAAGCTTTCTTT. Protein: CASSFQGSDTEAFF.

This clonotype was detected many times. The V and J genes are TRBV20-1 and TRBJ1-4; the D gene is possibly TRBD1 (5 bases). Germline V gives CDR1 DFQATT, CDR2 SNEGSKA (reference sequence). The CDR3 runs to 15 residues. Trimming shortened V by 0 bases and J by 6 bases, and 14 bases separated the two germline ends. CDR3 DNA sequence: TGCAGTGCTAGAGATCGCAGGAAAGGGGATGAAAAACTGTTTTTT. Amino acids: CSARDRRKGDEKLFF.

This clonotype was seen a few times. The chain links TRBV28 to TRBJ1-1; 7 bases agree with TRBD1. CDR1 and CDR2 (germline): MDHEN, SYDVKM. This CDR3 is built from 13 residues. J was trimmed by 8 bases and V by 8 bases; bases with no gene match: 11. CDR3 DNA: TGTGCCAGCGACCCCGGGACAGCTGGCGAAGCTTTCTTT. Its protein product is CASDPGTAGEAFF.

The chain couples TRBV5-1 to TRBJ2-2; 9 nucleotides line up with TRBD1. The V segment lost 2 bases and the J segment 3 bases; nucleotides outside the gene matches: 5. The CDR3 runs to 16 residues. Germline assignment: CDR1 SGHRS and CDR2 YFSETQ. CDR3 amino acids: CASSFTGGRDTGELFF. The CDR3 nucleotides are TGCGCCAGCAGCTTCACAGGGGGCAGGGACACCGGGGAGCTGTTTTTT.

The V gene is TRBV5-5, the J gene TRBJ1-6; TRBD1 matches 7 bases. The CDR3 length is 16 residues. The V segment lost 4 bases and the J segment 8 bases; nucleotides outside the gene matches: 12. Germline lookup yields CDR1 SGHKS and CDR2 YYEKEE (reference sequence). The CDR3 DNA reads as TGTGCCAGCAGCCCTCTACGACAGGGCGGTTATTCACCCCTCCACTTT. Translated, it gives CASSPLRQGGYSPLHF. Full variable domain (remainder filled in from reference TRBV5-5 and TRBJ1-6): DAGVTQSPTHLIKTRGQQVTLRCSPISGHKSVSWYQQVLGQGPQFIFQYYEKEERGRGNFPDRFSARQFPNYSSELNVNALLLGDSALYLCASSPLRQGGYSPLHFGNGTRLTVT.

This clonotype was detected ten times or more. The rearrangement joins TRBV9 to TRBJ1-5; TRBD1 aligns across 8 bases. Germline loops: CDR1 SGDLS, CDR2 YYNGEE. The CDR3 is made up of 15 amino acids. J lost 2 bases, V lost 2 bases, and 3 bases had no gene match. The CDR3 spells CASSVGTGGNQPQHF. The CDR3, as DNA: TGTGCCAGCAGCGTGGGGACAGGAGGCAATCAGCCCCAGCATTTT.

The chain is built from TRBV10-3 and TRBJ2-5; 8 bases match TRBD2. Per the germline V gene, CDR1 is ENHRY and CDR2 is SYGVKD. V lost 1 base to trimming and J lost 4 bases; unmatched junction nucleotides: 8. CDR3 length equals 16 residues. DNA of the CDR3: TGTGCCATCAGTGAGTTTCTCGGGAGGGCCCGAGAGACCCAGTACTTC. Its translation is CAISEFLGRARETQYF.

This clonotype was found many times. The gene calls are TRBV7-2 and TRBJ2-7, with D possibly TRBD1 on 9 matching bases. V was cut by 8 bases and J by 5 bases, with 19 bases left in between. Germline V gives CDR1 SGHTA, CDR2 FQGNSA. CDR3 length equals 14 residues. CDR3 sequence (DNA): TGTGCCAGCCGGGAGGGACAGGGTTCCCACGAGCAGTACTTC. The encoded protein is CASREGQGSHEQYF.

This clonotype was observed many times. The chain carries TRBV5-1 and TRBJ2-3; D remains unclear. V dropped 4 bases and J dropped 0 bases, with 18 bases sitting between them. This CDR3 region has 17 residues. From germline, CDR1 is SGHRS and CDR2 YFSETQ. The CDR3 protein is CASSLRWEAPSTDTQYF. The CDR3 DNA reads TGCGCCAGCAGCCTCCGATGGGAAGCGCCTAGCACAGATACGCAGTATTTT.

There are many counts of this clonotype. The J gene is TRBJ2-5, the V gene TRBV7-2, with D perhaps matching TRBD1 (5 bases). V gave up 5 bases and J gave up 6 bases, with 22 bases separating them. This CDR3 is 16 amino acids long. Germline loops: CDR1 SGHTA, CDR2 FQGNSA. The DNA of the CDR3 is TGTGCCAGCAGCGCCCGATCAGGGTGGGCTGTGAAGACCCAGTACTTC. It translates to CASSARSGWAVKTQYF.

This clonotype was detected many times. The CDR3 is CASSLWGRNQPQHF. The CDR3 bases are TGTGCCAGCAGTTTATGGGGGCGAAATCAGCCCCAGCATTTT. This rearrangement joins TRBV12-3 or TRBV12-4 to TRBJ1-5; maybe TRBD1 (6 bases). This CDR3 has 14 residues. V was clipped by 2 bases and J by 4 bases, with 9 bases between them.

As concerns this clonotype: A read error may produce the germline difference seen at one junction end. V is TRBV30 and J is TRBJ2-2; 12 bases match TRBD2. CDR3 size: 14 residues. Germline V gene sequence: CDR1 GTSNPN, CDR2 SVGIG (reference sequence). The CDR3 here is CASRTSGNTGGLFF. CDR3 bases: TGTGCCTCAAGGACTAGCGGGAACACCGGGGGGCTGTTTTTT.

This clonotype was recorded a few times. The chain employs TRBV7-2 and TRBJ2-7; TRBD1 might be the D (5 bases). Germline V gives CDR1 SGHTA, CDR2 FQGNSA. This CDR3 region has 14 residues. V lost 6 bases and J 0 bases, leaving 12 bases between the germline ends. The CDR3 DNA reads TGTGCCAGCAGACCCGACAGATTCTCCTACGAGCAGTACTTC. Protein product: CASRPDRFSYEQYF.

This clonotype was counted many times. The V call is TRBV5-1, the J call TRBJ1-1; D is ambiguous. CDR1 and CDR2 (germline): SGHRS, YFSETQ. V was pared by 6 bases and J by 1 base, with 13 bases between. This CDR3 contains 14 residues. CDR3 region: CASNPVVPNTEAFF. The CDR3 DNA reads as TGCGCCAGCAACCCCGTGGTCCCGAACACTGAAGCTTTCTTT.

This clonotype was picked up many times. CDR3 nucleotides: TGTGCCAGCAGTTTTATCGGAAGGGACGGATACGAGCAGTACTTC. It yields the protein CASSFIGRDGYEQYF. V usage is TRBV28 and J usage is TRBJ2-7; perhaps D is TRBD1 or TRBD2 (5 bases each). CDR3 length: 15 residues. Between the trimmed V and J ends, which lost 3 bases and 4 bases, there was a span of 16 bases. Germline CDR1 is MDHEN and CDR2 is SYDVKM.

This clonotype was seen at least ten times. The gene calls are TRBV2 and TRBJ2-7; 8 bases align to TRBD1. From germline, CDR1 is SNHLY and CDR2 FYNNEI. CDR3 length: 13 amino acids. Germline trimming cut 7 bases from V and 4 bases from J; bases unmatched to any gene: 6. The DNA of the CDR3 is TGTGCCAGCAAGGGGGACAGGTTGTACGAGCAGTACTTC. This encodes CASKGDRLYEQYF.

This sequence joins TRBV9 and TRBJ1-2; TRBD1 agrees at 7 bases. After removal of 0 bases from V and 5 bases from J, the junction contained 4 bases not matched to a gene. This CDR3 spans 14 amino acids. Germline lookup yields CDR1 SGDLS and CDR2 YYNGEE. CDR3 bases: TGTGCCAGCAGCGTAGAGAGCAGGGGGTATGGCTACACCTTC. Protein: CASSVESRGYGYTF. Full variable domain (rest looked up from reference TRBV9 and TRBJ1-2): DSGVTQTPKHLITATGQRVTLRCSPRSGDLSVYWYQQSLDQGLQFLIQYYNGEERAKGNILERFSAQQFPDLHSELNLSSLELGDSALYFCASSVESRGYGYTFGSGTRLTVV.

The chain has TRBV4-1 and TRBJ2-1; a possible D gene is TRBD1 (5 bases). The V and J ends lost 0 bases and 7 bases respectively, with 7 bases between them. The CDR3 is made up of 13 amino acids. Germline CDR1 is MGHRA and CDR2 is YSYEKL. The CDR3 DNA is TGCGCCAGCAGCCAAGAAAACAGGAATGAGCAGTTCTTC. Translating gives CASSQENRNEQFF.

This clonotype has just a few counts. V and J are TRBV12-3 or TRBV12-4 and TRBJ2-2, with a weak D call TRBD2 (6 bases). V was trimmed by 7 bases and J by 7 bases, leaving 19 bases between them. There are 15 residues in the CDR3. The CDR3 region has the DNA TGTGCCAGCAATGGGCCGGGGACTGCTTTCGGGGAGCTGTTTTTT. This encodes CASNGPGTAFGELFF.

This clonotype was counted at least ten times. J is TRBJ1-1 and V is TRBV9; TRBD1 aligns across 8 bases. This CDR3 is 14 amino acids long. The J segment lost 2 bases and the V segment lost 4 bases, leaving 4 bases of the junction unmatched. CDR1 is SGDLS, CDR2 YYNGEE, per germline. The DNA of the CDR3 is TGTGCCAGCAGCTCCGGGACAGGCAACACTGAAGCTTTCTTT. This codes for CASSSGTGNTEAFF.

The sample holds a few counts of this clonotype. V is TRBV5-1 and J is TRBJ1-4; D remains unclear. The CDR3 totals 15 residues. Trimming stripped 0 bases from V and 8 bases from J, with 14 bases between. Per the germline V gene, CDR1 is SGHRS and CDR2 is YFSETQ. CDR3 nucleotide sequence: TGCGCCAGCAGCTTGGCCGCTGGTGTGGAGGAAAAACTGTTTTTT. Encoded protein: CASSLAAGVEEKLFF.

The rearrangement joins TRBV20-1 to TRBJ2-2; TRBD1 is a possible D gene (5 bases). CDR3 length equals 19 residues. CDR1 and CDR2 (germline): DFQATT, SNEGSKA (reference sequence). Trimming removed 3 bases from V and 6 bases from J, with 29 bases in between. In DNA form, the CDR3 reads TGCAGTGCTAGTGGCGCAGGGCTCCCCGCCGTATGGACACCCGGGGAGCTGTTTTTT. Its translation is CSASGAGLPAVWTPGELFF.

This clonotype was seen many times. The chain joins TRBV6-1 to TRBJ2-5; 10 bases map to TRBD2. J was trimmed by 8 bases and V by 7 bases; bases with no gene match: 1. Germline V CDR1 and CDR2: MNHNS, SASEGT. The CDR3 sequence is 11 residues long. The CDR3 here is CASIAGGTQYF. CDR3 coding DNA: TGTGCCAGCATAGCGGGAGGTACCCAGTACTTC.

The chain is built from TRBV5-1 and TRBJ2-6; D unclear. V dropped 0 bases and J dropped 0 bases, with 4 bases sitting between them. This CDR3 is built from 15 residues. Germline V gene data show CDR1 as SGHRS and CDR2 as YFSETQ. CDR3 nucleotide sequence: TGCGCCAGCAGCTTGGGCCCCTCTGGGGCCAACGTCCTGACTTTC. It is translated as CASSLGPSGANVLTF.

The chain combines TRBV20-1 with TRBJ1-2; D not certain. Trimming took off 3 bases at V and 9 bases at J, with 17 bases between the two ends. CDR3 length: 13 amino acids. The germline CDR1 and CDR2 sequences are DFQATT and SNEGSKA (reference sequence). CDR3 in amino acids: CSARFFGVSSYTF. The CDR3 DNA reads as TGCAGTGCTAGGTTTTTCGGGGTGTCAAGCTACACCTTC.